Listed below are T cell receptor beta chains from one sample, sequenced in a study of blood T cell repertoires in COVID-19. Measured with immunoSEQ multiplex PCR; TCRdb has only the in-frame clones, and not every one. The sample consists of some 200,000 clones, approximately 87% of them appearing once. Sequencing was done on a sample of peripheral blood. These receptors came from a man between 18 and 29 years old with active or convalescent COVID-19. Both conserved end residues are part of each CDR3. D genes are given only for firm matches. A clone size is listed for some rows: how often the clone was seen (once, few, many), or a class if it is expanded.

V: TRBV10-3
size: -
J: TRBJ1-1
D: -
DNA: TGTGCCATCAGTGCCCTACAGGTGAACACTGAAGCTTTCTTT
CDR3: CAISALQVNTEAFF

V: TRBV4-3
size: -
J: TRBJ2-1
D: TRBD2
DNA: TGCGCCAGCAGCCAAGTCCGGGGGGCCTACAATGAGCAGTTCTTC
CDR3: CASSQVRGAYNEQFF

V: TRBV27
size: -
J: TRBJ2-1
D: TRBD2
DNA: TGTGCCAGCAGTCTCCAGGGACTAGCGGGGGGGCCAGACAATGAGCAGTTCTTC
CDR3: CASSLQGLAGGPDNEQFF

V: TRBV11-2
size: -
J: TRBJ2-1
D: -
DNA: TGTGCCAGCAGCTTATTAAGTCGGAACAGGGAAGGTGAGCAGTTCTTC
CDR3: CASSLLSRNREGEQFF

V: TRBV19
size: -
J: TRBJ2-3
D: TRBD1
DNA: TGTGCCAGTAGTATAGATTGGGACAGGGCAGGAGATACGCAGTATTTT
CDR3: CASSIDWDRAGDTQYF

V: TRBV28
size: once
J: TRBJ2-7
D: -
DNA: TGTGCCAGCAGTGTGCCGGGGGTATCTCTGAGTAGAGGACGTCCCTACTACGAGCAGTACTTC
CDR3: CASSVPGVSLSRGRPYYEQYF

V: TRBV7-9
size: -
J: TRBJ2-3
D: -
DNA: TGTGCCACCGGTAGCACAGATACGCAGTATTTT
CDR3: CATGSTDTQYF

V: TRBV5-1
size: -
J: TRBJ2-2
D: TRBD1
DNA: TGCGCCAGCAGCGCCGGGACAGGGAGCACCGGGGAGCTGTTTTTT
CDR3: CASSAGTGSTGELFF

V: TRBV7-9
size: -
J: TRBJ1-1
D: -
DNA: TGTGCCAGCAGCTTAGGGTCGGGGTCAGCTTTCTTT
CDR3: CASSLGSGSAFF

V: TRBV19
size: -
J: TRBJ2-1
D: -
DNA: TGTGCCAGTAGGTACTCGAGCGGAGTCTACAATGAGCAGTTCTTC
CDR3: CASRYSSGVYNEQFF

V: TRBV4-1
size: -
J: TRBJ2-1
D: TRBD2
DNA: TGCGCCAGCAGCCAACGGACTAGCGGGGACTTACATGAGCAGTTCTTC
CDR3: CASSQRTSGDLHEQFF

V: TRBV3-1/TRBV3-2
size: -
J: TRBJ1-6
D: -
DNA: TGTGCCAGCAGCCAAGAGTGGACAGAACTAGACTCACCCCTCCACTTT
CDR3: CASSQEWTELDSPLHF

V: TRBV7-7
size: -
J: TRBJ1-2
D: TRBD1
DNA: TGTGCTAGCAGCTTAGGATTTGGGCAGGGGGCTGACTATGGCTACACCTTC
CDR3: CASSLGFGQGADYGYTF

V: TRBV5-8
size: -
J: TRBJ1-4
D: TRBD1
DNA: TGTGCCAGCAACCCCAGCGTGGGACAGGGGCCTGAAAAACTGTTTTTT
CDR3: CASNPSVGQGPEKLFF

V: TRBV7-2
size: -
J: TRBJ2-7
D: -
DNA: TGTGCCAGCAGCTTAGACCTAGCGATCGCCTCCTACGAGCAGTACTTC
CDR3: CASSLDLAIASYEQYF

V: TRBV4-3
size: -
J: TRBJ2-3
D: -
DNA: TGCGCCAGCAGCCAAGATCGGGGGGCCGGGTATACGCAGTATTTT
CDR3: CASSQDRGAGYTQYF

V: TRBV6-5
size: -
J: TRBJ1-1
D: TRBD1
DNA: TGTGCCAGCAGTTACTCAACAGGGGCAGGCACTGAAGCTTTCTTT
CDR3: CASSYSTGAGTEAFF

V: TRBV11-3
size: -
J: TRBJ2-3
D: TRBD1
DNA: TGTGCCAGCAGCCATCGACCGGGACAGGGGGATGATACGCAGTATTTT
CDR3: CASSHRPGQGDDTQYF

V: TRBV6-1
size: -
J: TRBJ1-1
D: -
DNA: TGTGCCAGCAGTGAACCACAGGGTGGGTACACTGAAGCTTTCTTT
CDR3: CASSEPQGGYTEAFF

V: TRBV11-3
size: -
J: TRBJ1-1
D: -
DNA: TGTGCCAGCAGCTTAGCCGCGGTTACTGAAGCTTTCTTT
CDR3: CASSLAAVTEAFF

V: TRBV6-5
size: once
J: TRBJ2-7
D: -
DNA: TGTGCCAGCAGTTACTCGCGGGAACTTTTTTCCTACGAGCAGTACTTC
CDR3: CASSYSRELFSYEQYF

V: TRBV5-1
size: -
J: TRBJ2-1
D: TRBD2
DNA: TGCGCCAGCAGCCCGAGGACTAGCGGGAAAGGAAAATACAATGAGCAGTTCTTC
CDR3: CASSPRTSGKGKYNEQFF

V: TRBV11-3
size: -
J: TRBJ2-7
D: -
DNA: TGTGCCAGCAGCTTAGTACTAATGACGGGTCGGGCCTACGAGCAGTACTTC
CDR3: CASSLVLMTGRAYEQYF

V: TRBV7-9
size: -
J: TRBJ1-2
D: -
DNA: TGTGCCAGCAGCTTGTCGGACGGGGTTAACTATGGCTACACCTTC
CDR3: CASSLSDGVNYGYTF

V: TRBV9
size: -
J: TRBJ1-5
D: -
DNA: TGTGCCAGCAGCACGGAAGGAGGGGAACAGCCCCAGCATTTT
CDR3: CASSTEGGEQPQHF

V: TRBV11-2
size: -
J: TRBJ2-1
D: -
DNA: TGTGCCAGCAGCTTACTTCCGGGCTCCTACAATGAGCAGTTCTTC
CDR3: CASSLLPGSYNEQFF

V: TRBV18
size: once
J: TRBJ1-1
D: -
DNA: TGTGCCAGCTCACCATGGTATATCGGCGGCATGAACACTGAAGCTTTCTTT
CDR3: CASSPWYIGGMNTEAFF

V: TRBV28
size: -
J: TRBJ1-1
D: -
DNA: TGTGCCAGCAGCCCCACAAGGAACACTGAAGCTTTCTTT
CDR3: CASSPTRNTEAFF

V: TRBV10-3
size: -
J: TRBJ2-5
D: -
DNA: TGTGCCATCAGGGCGGAAAAAGAGACCCAGTACTTC
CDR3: CAIRAEKETQYF

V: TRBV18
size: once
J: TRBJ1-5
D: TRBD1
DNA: TGTGCCAGCTCACCCAACCGGGACAGGGGGGAACATTTT
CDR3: CASSPNRDRGEHF

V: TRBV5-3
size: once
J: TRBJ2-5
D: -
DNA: TGTGCCAGAAGCTTAACAGGGAGGACCCAGTACTTC
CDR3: CARSLTGRTQYF